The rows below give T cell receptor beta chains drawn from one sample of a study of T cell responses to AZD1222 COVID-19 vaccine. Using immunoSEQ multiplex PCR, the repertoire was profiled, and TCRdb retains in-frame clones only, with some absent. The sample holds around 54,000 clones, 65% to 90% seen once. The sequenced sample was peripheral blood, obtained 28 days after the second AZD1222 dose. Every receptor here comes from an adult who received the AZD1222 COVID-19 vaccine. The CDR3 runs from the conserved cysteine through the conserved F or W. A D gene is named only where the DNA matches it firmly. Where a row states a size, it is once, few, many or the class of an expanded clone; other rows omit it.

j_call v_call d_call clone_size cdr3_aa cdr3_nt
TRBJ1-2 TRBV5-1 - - CASSLGGSNYGYTF TGCGCCAGCAGCTTGGGAGGTTCCAACTATGGCTACACCTTC
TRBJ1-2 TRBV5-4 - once CASSPPGIYGYTF TGTGCCAGCAGCCCCCCCGGGATCTATGGCTACACCTTC
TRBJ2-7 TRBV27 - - CASSMRQGRDEQYF TGTGCCAGCAGTATGAGACAGGGGAGGGACGAGCAGTACTTC
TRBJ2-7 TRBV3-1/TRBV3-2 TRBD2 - CASSLGLAGAREQYF TGTGCCAGCAGCCTGGGACTAGCGGGAGCACGTGAGCAGTACTTC
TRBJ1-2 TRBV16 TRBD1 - CASSRLTGEGNYGYTF TGTGCCAGCAGCCGCCTTACAGGGGAGGGAAACTATGGCTACACCTTC
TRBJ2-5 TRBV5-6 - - CASSFRSKETQYF TGTGCCAGCAGCTTTAGGAGCAAAGAGACCCAGTACTTC
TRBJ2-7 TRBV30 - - CAWSSGDSRTQYF TGTGCCTGGAGTTCAGGAGACAGCAGGACGCAGTACTTC
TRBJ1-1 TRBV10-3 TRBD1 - CAISDSGTGVIAFF TGTGCCATCAGTGATTCCGGGACAGGGGTCATTGCTTTCTTT
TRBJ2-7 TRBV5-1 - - CASSSGEPTLEQYF TGCGCCAGCAGCTCAGGGGAGCCTACGCTCGAGCAGTACTTC
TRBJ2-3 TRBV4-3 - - CASSQGGGYRTDTQYF TGCGCCAGCAGCCAAGGGGGCGGGTATCGCACAGATACGCAGTATTTT
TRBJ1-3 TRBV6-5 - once CASRLQGTGNTIYF TGTGCCAGCAGACTACAGGGAACGGGAAACACCATATATTTT
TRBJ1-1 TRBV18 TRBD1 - CASSPASQGASKAFF TGTGCCAGCTCACCAGCAAGTCAGGGGGCGTCGAAAGCTTTCTTT
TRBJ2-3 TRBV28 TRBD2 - CASSLSSGANTQYF TGTGCCAGCAGTTTATCCAGCGGGGCGAATACGCAGTATTTT
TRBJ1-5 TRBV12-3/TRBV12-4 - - CASSFYRDQPQHF TGTGCCAGCAGTTTCTACAGGGATCAGCCCCAGCATTTT
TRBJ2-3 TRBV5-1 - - CASSLGDPRADTQYF TGCGCCAGCAGCTTGGGGGATCCCCGCGCAGATACGCAGTATTTT
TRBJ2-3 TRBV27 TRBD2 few CASSPSGSVADTQYF TGTGCCAGCAGCCCCAGCGGGAGTGTTGCAGATACGCAGTATTTT
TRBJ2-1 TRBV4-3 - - CASSQELGNEQFF TGCGCCAGCAGCCAAGAGCTAGGGAATGAGCAGTTCTTC
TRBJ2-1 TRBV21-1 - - CASSKKGTSTRNEQFF TGTGCCAGCAGCAAAAAAGGGACTAGCACTCGCAATGAGCAGTTCTTC
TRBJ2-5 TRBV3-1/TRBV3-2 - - CASSRDYQETQYF TGTGCCAGCAGCCGGGACTACCAAGAGACCCAGTACTTC
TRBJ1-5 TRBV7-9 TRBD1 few CASSNDRENQPQHF TGTGCCAGCAGCAACGACAGGGAGAATCAGCCCCAGCATTTT
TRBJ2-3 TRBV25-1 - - CASSDPPEFPDTQYF TGTGCCAGCAGTGACCCCCCGGAGTTTCCAGATACGCAGTATTTT
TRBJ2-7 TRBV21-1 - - CASSKTVQGLSSYEQYF TGTGCCAGCAGCAAAACGGTCCAGGGGCTCTCCTCCTACGAGCAGTACTTC
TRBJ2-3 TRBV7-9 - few CASSWGTSTDTQYF TGTGCCAGCAGCTGGGGAACTAGCACAGATACGCAGTATTTT
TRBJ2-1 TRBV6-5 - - CASSRGNEQFF TGTGCCAGCAGCCGAGGTAATGAGCAGTTCTTC
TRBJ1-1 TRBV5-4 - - CASSLPGTPSITEAFF TGTGCCAGCAGCTTGCCCGGGACGCCATCGATCACTGAAGCTTTCTTT
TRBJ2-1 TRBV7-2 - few CASSFETSSNEQFF TGTGCCAGCAGCTTCGAGACTAGTTCCAATGAGCAGTTCTTC
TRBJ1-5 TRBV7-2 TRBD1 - CASSYSTGVRQPQHF TGTGCCAGCAGCTATTCAACAGGGGTGAGGCAGCCCCAGCATTTT
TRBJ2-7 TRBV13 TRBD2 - CASSFGTSGSYEQYF TGTGCCAGCAGCTTTGGGACTAGCGGCTCCTACGAGCAGTACTTC
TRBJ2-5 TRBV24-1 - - CATSDPRDPGETQYF TGTGCCACCAGTGATCCTCGGGACCCTGGGGAGACCCAGTACTTC
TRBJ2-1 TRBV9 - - CASSAASWGNEQFF TGTGCCAGCAGCGCAGCGAGTTGGGGGAATGAGCAGTTCTTC
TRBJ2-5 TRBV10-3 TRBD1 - CAISDLGQGVRETQYF TGTGCCATCAGTGACTTGGGACAGGGGGTGAGGGAGACCCAGTACTTC
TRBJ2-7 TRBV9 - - CASSVEGGEQYF TGTGCCAGCAGCGTAGAGGGGGGTGAGCAGTACTTC
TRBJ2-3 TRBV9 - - CASSSSRAQPARLVGGDTQYF TGTGCCAGCAGCAGCTCTCGCGCCCAGCCGGCCAGGCTAGTGGGTGGGGATACGCAGTATTTT
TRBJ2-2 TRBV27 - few CASRYSGGELFF TGTGCCAGCAGGTACAGTGGCGGGGAGCTGTTTTTT
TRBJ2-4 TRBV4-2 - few CASGSQAGAQYF TGTGCCAGCGGTTCTCAGGCGGGGGCTCAGTACTTC
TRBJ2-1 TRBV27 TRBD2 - CASSLRLAAYNEQFF TGTGCCAGCAGTTTGAGACTAGCAGCCTACAATGAGCAGTTCTTC
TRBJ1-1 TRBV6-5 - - CASITGPRATEAFF TGTGCCAGCATCACGGGCCCTCGGGCCACTGAAGCTTTCTTT